This T cell receptor beta chain came from a study of CD8+ T cells in alopecia areata. Findings and limits, study-wide: In scalp samples, resident alphabeta T cells of normal skin are also sequenced. More clonal than normal scalp was lesional scalp, particularly alopecia totalis/universalis.

This CDR3 region has 12 residues. The germline V gene encodes CDR1 SQVTM and CDR2 ANQGSEA. The germline V and J ends were trimmed by 6 bases and 0 bases, with 9 bases remaining between them. Sequencing templates came from extracted RNA that was reverse transcribed into cDNA. Measured with immunoSEQ multiplex PCR; TCRdb has only the in-frame clones, and not every one. The repertoire consists of 120,000 or so clones, with less than 50% occurring once and the leading ten covering about 10%. With respect to this clone: As yet, its antigen is unknown.

Using a FACSAria, the CD4+ and CD8+ T cells were sorted from the PBMCs. The source material was NKG2D-low CD8+ T cells sorted from blood. This chain links TRBV29-1 with TRBJ2-7; D unresolved. The receptor was isolated from a human donor with alopecia areata. The CDR3 is CSVAGFSYEQYF. CDR3 nucleotides: TGCAGCGTCGCCGGGTTCTCCTACGAGCAGTACTTC.